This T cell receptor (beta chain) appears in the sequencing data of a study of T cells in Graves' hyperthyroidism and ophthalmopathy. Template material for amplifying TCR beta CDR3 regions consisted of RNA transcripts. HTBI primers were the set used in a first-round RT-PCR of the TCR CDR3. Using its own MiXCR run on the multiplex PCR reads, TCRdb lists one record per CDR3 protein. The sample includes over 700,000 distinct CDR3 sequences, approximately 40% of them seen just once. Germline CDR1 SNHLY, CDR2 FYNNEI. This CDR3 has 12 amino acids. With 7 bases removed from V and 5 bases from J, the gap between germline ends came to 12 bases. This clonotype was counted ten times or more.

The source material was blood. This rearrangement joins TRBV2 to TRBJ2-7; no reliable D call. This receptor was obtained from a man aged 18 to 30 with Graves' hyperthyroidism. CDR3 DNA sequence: TGTGCCAGCAACCCAGGAAGGAACGAGCAGTACTTC. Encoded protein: CASNPGRNEQYF.